Below, 12 T cell receptor beta chains from the same sample are listed, as sequenced in a study of Ad26.COV2.S vaccination and SARS-CoV-2 variants. Clones were read by immunoSEQ multiplex PCR, and TCRdb kept only the in-frame ones, dropping some. The repertoire holds nearly 95,000 clones, more than 65% seen once, with approximately 15% in the top ten. The source was peripheral blood, collected after recovery from COVID-19. These TCRs come from a human donor who had recovered from COVID-19.

The J gene is TRBJ2-1, the V gene TRBV12-3 or TRBV12-4, with a tentative D call TRBD1 (5 bases). V lost 2 bases, J lost 9 bases, and 8 bases lay in between. The length of the CDR3 is 12 residues. Here the CDR3 DNA reads TGTGCCAGCAGTTTAAATAGGGGTGAGCAGTTCTTC. Translating it yields CASSLNRGEQFF.

This chain uses TRBV2 with TRBJ1-4, with D possibly being TRBD1 (6 bases). Germline CDR1 is SNHLY and CDR2 is FYNNEI. V was cut by 9 bases and J by 5 bases, with 16 bases left in between. The CDR3 sequence is 14 residues long. In DNA form, the CDR3 reads TGTGCCAGTCTCCCGGGACATCTAAATGAAAAACTGTTTTTT. This translates into CASLPGHLNEKLFF.

The chain links TRBV6-5 to TRBJ2-7; possibly TRBD2 for D (5 bases). V was trimmed by 6 bases and J by 3 bases, leaving 18 bases between them. Germline CDR1 reads MNHEY; CDR2 reads SVGAGI. The CDR3 has 15 residues. CDR3 nucleotide sequence: TGTGCCAGCAGACGCACCCCCGAGGCGGGCTACGAGCAGTACTTC. Protein: CASRRTPEAGYEQYF.

The rearrangement links TRBV6-5 to TRBJ1-3, with 7 bases that match TRBD1. Trimming took 5 bases from V and 10 from J; bases not matched to a gene: 11. CDR3 size: 14 residues. CDR1 and CDR2 (germline): MNHEY, SVGAGI. The CDR3 bases are TGTGCCAGCAGTCGGATGACAGGGCAGGGTACCATATATTTT. Its protein product is CASSRMTGQGTIYF.

DNA of the CDR3: TGTGCCAGTAGTATAGGCGGGAACGAGCAGTACTTC. Translation gives CASSIGGNEQYF. The chain has TRBV19 and TRBJ2-7; TRBD2 is a possible D gene (6 bases). This CDR3 is built from 12 residues. V lost 1 base and J 5 bases, leaving 6 bases between the germline ends. The germline V gene has CDR1 LNHDA and CDR2 SQIVND (reference sequence).

This chain uses TRBV7-7 with TRBJ2-1; tentatively, D is TRBD2 (6 bases). The germline gives CDR1 SSHAT, CDR2 FNYEAQ (reference sequence). Trimming pared 2 bases from V and 0 bases from J, leaving 11 bases between. This CDR3 has 16 amino acids. This CDR3 is CASSLYRGSSYNEQFF. The CDR3 region has the DNA TGTGCCAGCAGCTTATACCGGGGGAGCTCCTACAATGAGCAGTTCTTC. The whole variable domain, filled in from reference TRBV7-7 and TRBJ2-1, reads GAGVSQSPRYKVTKRGQDVTLRCDPISSHATLYWYQQALGQGPEFLTYFNYEAQPDKSGLPSDRFSAERPEGSISTLTIQRTEQRDSAMYRCASSLYRGSSYNEQFFGPGTRLTVL.

The chain has TRBV2 and TRBJ1-1; TRBD1 agrees at 7 bases. The germline CDR1 and CDR2 sequences are SNHLY and FYNNEI. The CDR3 loop spans 13 amino acids. J was trimmed by 4 bases and V by 2 bases; bases with no gene match: 1. The CDR3 here is CASSEKGATEAFF. The CDR3 DNA is TGTGCCAGCAGTGAAAAGGGGGCCACTGAAGCTTTCTTT.

The sample holds many counts of this clone. This chain links TRBV10-3 with TRBJ2-5; D is perhaps TRBD2 (6 bases). Germline assignment: CDR1 ENHRY and CDR2 SYGVKD. The CDR3 runs 13 residues. V was pared by 3 bases and J by 2 bases, with 7 bases between. CDR3 residues: CAISDRGQETQYF. The CDR3 coding sequence is TGTGCCATCAGTGACCGGGGGCAAGAGACCCAGTACTTC.

The chain uses TRBV7-2 and TRBJ2-7; D not resolved. The CDR3 consists of 11 residues. Trimming took off 5 bases at V and 9 bases at J, with 11 bases between the two ends. CDR1 is SGHTA, CDR2 FQGNSA, per germline. CDR3 sequence: CASSANYLQYF. The CDR3 region has the DNA TGTGCCAGCAGCGCCAACTACCTGCAGTACTTC.

This chain links TRBV11-2 with TRBJ2-1, with unresolved D. V lost 1 base and J lost 6, with 7 bases in between. Germline CDR1 SGHAT, CDR2 FQNNGV. This CDR3 comprises 13 residues. This chain's CDR3 is CASSLARANEQFF. CDR3 DNA: TGTGCCAGCAGCTTAGCTCGGGCCAATGAGCAGTTCTTC.

V usage is TRBV19 and J usage is TRBJ2-3, with 7 bases that match TRBD2. The CDR3 is 15 residues long. Germline loops: CDR1 LNHDA, CDR2 SQIVND (reference sequence). The ends lost 3 bases at V and 2 bases at J; junction bases unmatched: 5. The DNA for the CDR3 is TGTGCCAGTAGTATTCTCGCGGGAGCCACAGATACGCAGTATTTT. It codes for CASSILAGATDTQYF.

This chain joins TRBV28 and TRBJ2-7; 7 nucleotides match TRBD2. The CDR3 sequence is 13 residues long. The J segment lost 0 bases and the V segment lost 10 bases, leaving 6 bases of the junction unmatched. Germline loops: CDR1 MDHEN, CDR2 SYDVKM. The CDR3 DNA reads as TGTGCCACTGAGAGCGGGACCTCCTACGAGCAGTACTTC. Protein sequence: CATESGTSYEQYF. The variable domain in full, completed from reference TRBV28 and TRBJ2-7, reads DVKVTQSSRYLVKRTGEKVFLECVQDMDHENMFWYRQDPGLGLRLIYFSYDVKMKEKGDIPEGYSVSREKKERFSLILESASTNQTSMYLCATESGTSYEQYFGPGTRLTVT.